Here is one TCR beta chain with its context. As originally analysed: Reference gene primer amplification in the assay estimated nucleated cell counts. This table comes from immunoSEQ multiplex PCR, and its TCRdb copy is limited to in-frame clones, with some not included. That table furnishes V, J and clone size, whereas the DNA furnished D and trimming. The table records roughly 100,000 clones, roughly four fifths of them present only once. The data were obtained in a study of blood T cell repertoires in COVID-19. In the study overall: Specimens from acute and convalescent COVID-19 originated in the United States, Italy and Spain.

With V trimmed by 5 bases and J by 5 bases, 6 bases remained unmatched. CDR3 length: 14 residues. The germline CDR1 and CDR2 sequences are MNHEY and SVGEGT. The chain is built from TRBV6-2 or TRBV6-3 and TRBJ2-7, with TRBD2 identical over 10 bases. The sequence came from a woman of 80 years or more with acute or convalescent COVID-19. The sample was peripheral blood. In DNA, the CDR3 is TGTGCCAGCAGTAGAGGGACTAGCGTTAACGAGCAGTACGTC. This sequence encodes CASSRGTSVNEQYV.